The sequence of this T cell receptor (beta chain) was determined in a study of cytomegalovirus exposure and HLA in healthy donors. Findings and caveats of the study: Confirmation was obtained in vitro that three CMV-associated chains are specific for CMV antigens. TCR clusters originating in the first cohort tended to co-occur in the 110 or so validation repertoires, according to a later analysis. Listed as cytomegalovirus-associated were 150 or so TCR beta chains.

As for this clone: Its antigen is as yet unknown.

TCRdb's copy holds only in-frame clones and misses some; the assay was immunoSEQ multiplex PCR. The sample lists 300,000 to 350,000 clones, roughly 86% occurring once. V was pared by 0 bases and J by 6 bases, with 4 bases of the junction left unmatched. The V gene's germline CDR1 is MGHRA and CDR2 YSYEKL. CDR3 size: 17 residues. The chain uses TRBV4-1 and TRBJ2-4; 14 nucleotides align to TRBD2. The TCR originated in a man aged 30 to 39 in good health and CMV-seronegative. The sample taken for sequencing was PBMCs. The CDR3 DNA sequence: TGCGCCAGCAGCCAAGAGTGGACTAGCGGGGGGCTAAACATTCAGTACTTC. This sequence encodes CASSQEWTSGGLNIQYF.